This is a list of T cell receptor beta chains from one sample in a study of beta chain features in type 1 diabetes. The data were produced by immunoSEQ multiplex PCR, yet TCRdb's version contains in-frame clones alone and is incomplete. The sample has nearly 250,000 clones; around 68% are singletons. The material sequenced was naive CD4+ T cells from blood. The receptors stem from a man between 25 and 39 years old in good health. CDR3s include the opening cysteine and the closing phenylalanine or tryptophan. D genes are given only for firm matches. Clone size, where shown, is once, few, many, or a class for clones that have expanded.

D	size	V	J	length	DNA	CDR3
-	few	TRBV2	TRBJ2-7	15	TGTGCCAGCCTTATGCCCGGTATAGGAGGCTACGAGCAGTACTTC	CASLMPGIGGYEQYF
-	-	TRBV20-1	TRBJ2-7	9	TGCAGTGCTAGTTACCTCCAGTACTTC	CSASYLQYF
TRBD1	once	TRBV30	TRBJ1-2	16	TGTGCCTGGAACCAGCGTTGGACAGGCTCCCGAGGGGGCTACACCTTC	CAWNQRWTGSRGGYTF
TRBD2	-	TRBV28	TRBJ2-1	12	TGTGCCAGCAGGACTAGCCGCAATGAGCAGTTCTTC	CASRTSRNEQFF
-	-	TRBV9	TRBJ2-1	13	TGTGCCAGCAGCGTAGTAGGAGGCCATGAGCAGTTCTTC	CASSVVGGHEQFF
TRBD2	-	TRBV7-2	TRBJ2-5	15	TGTGCCAGCAGCCCAGCGGGACGGGCCAGGGAGACCCAGTACTTC	CASSPAGRARETQYF
-	-	TRBV15	TRBJ2-1	16	TGTGCCACCAGCAGAGATCGCGGGGCAGCATTGAGGGAGCAGTTCTTC	CATSRDRGAALREQFF
-	-	TRBV7-2	TRBJ2-1	13	TGTGCCAGCAGCTCCGGGGGCTACAATGAGCAGTTCTTC	CASSSGGYNEQFF
TRBD1	-	TRBV18	TRBJ2-1	16	TGTGCCAGCTCACCCTCGACAGGGTTGTTGAGCAATGAGCAGTTCTTC	CASSPSTGLLSNEQFF
TRBD1	-	TRBV30	TRBJ1-6	15	TGTGCCTGGAGTGGGCCGGGACAGGGTGCTTCACCCCTCCACTTT	CAWSGPGQGASPLHF
TRBD1	-	TRBV4-3	TRBJ2-5	14	TGCGCCAGCAGCCGGAGGACAGGTCCAGAGACCCAGTACTTC	CASSRRTGPETQYF
-	-	TRBV30	TRBJ2-3	11	TGTGCCTGGAGTCCCACAGATACGCAGTATTTT	CAWSPTDTQYF
-	-	TRBV5-1	TRBJ2-1	16	TGCGCCAGCAGCTCAGGGGAAATGAGCTCCTACAATGAGCAGTTCTTC	CASSSGEMSSYNEQFF
TRBD2	-	TRBV30	TRBJ2-1	15	TGTGCCTGGAGTCTAGCGGGATTCCACCTCGGAGGGCAGTTCTTC	CAWSLAGFHLGGQFF
-	-	TRBV29-1	TRBJ2-3	13	TGCAGCGTTGAGCAGGTGTTAACAGATACGCAGTATTTT	CSVEQVLTDTQYF
-	-	TRBV4-1	TRBJ1-5	15	TGCGCCAGCAGCCAAGGGGCTAATAGCAATCAGCCCCAGCATTTT	CASSQGANSNQPQHF